This T cell receptor beta chain is from a study of blood T cell repertoires in COVID-19. The germline V gene has CDR1 MNHEY and CDR2 SVGEGT. There are 15 residues in the CDR3. V was shortened by 6 bases and J by 4 bases, with 18 bases between the two germline ends. Assay used: immunoSEQ multiplex PCR; TCRdb lists only in-frame clones, some missing. The table has about 94,000 clones, about 80% seen once. This sequence was found in a human donor in a cohort sampled during active COVID-19. The material sequenced was peripheral blood. The J gene is TRBJ1-1, the V gene TRBV6-2 or TRBV6-3; D gene uncertain. The CDR3 bases are TGTGCCAGCAGCCCGCCGAGCCCAGCTAGCACTGAAGCTTTCTTT. Translating gives CASSPPSPASTEAFF.